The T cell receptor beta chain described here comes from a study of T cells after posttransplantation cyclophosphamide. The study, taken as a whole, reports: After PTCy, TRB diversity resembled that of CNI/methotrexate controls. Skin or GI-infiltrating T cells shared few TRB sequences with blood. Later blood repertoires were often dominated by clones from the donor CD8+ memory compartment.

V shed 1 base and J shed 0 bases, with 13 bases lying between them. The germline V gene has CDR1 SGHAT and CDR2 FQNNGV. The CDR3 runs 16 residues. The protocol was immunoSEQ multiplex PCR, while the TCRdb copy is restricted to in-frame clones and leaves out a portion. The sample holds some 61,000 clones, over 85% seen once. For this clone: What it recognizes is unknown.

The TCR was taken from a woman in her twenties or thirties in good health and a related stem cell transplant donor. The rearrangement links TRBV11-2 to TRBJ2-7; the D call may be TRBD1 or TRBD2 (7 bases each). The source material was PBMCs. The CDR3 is CASSLAGGVSSYEQYF. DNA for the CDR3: TGTGCCAGCAGCTTAGCAGGGGGGGTAAGCTCCTACGAGCAGTACTTC.